This TCR beta chain is drawn from a study of blood T cell repertoires in COVID-19. This clone has only one observation. The repertoire was sequenced with immunoSEQ multiplex PCR; TCRdb's copy has only in-frame clones and lacks some. This table has roughly 240,000 clones, roughly 80% appearing once. The V end was cut by 0 bases, the J end by 2 bases, with 8 bases between. Germline V lookup: CDR1 SGHRS, CDR2 YFSETQ. The CDR3 spans 14 residues. The clonotype originates from a man in his sixties who had recovered from COVID-19. Specimen: peripheral blood. V usage is TRBV5-1 and J usage is TRBJ1-2; no reliable D call. The CDR3 DNA reads TGCGCCAGCAGCTTGGATCGCAGAAACTATGGCTACACCTTC. Translating it yields CASSLDRRNYGYTF.